The TCR beta chain under discussion was sequenced for a study of blood T cells in healthy people across ages. The authors ran a second PCR of 7 to 11 cycles using a sample-barcoded 5' primer and a J-beta primer mix. MiXCR, applied by TCRdb to the 5' RACE reads, yields one record per CDR3 protein. The data show roughly 1.7 million distinct CDR3 sequences, roughly 32% seen once. This clonotype was seen a few times. The sequence was collected from a woman in her 30s in good health. Sequencing input: blood.

Here the CDR3 DNA reads TGCAGTGCTAGAGATCTTTCATCGGGCGACGGCTATGGCTACACCTTC. Its protein is CSARDLSSGDGYGYTF. The V and J genes are TRBV20-1 and TRBJ1-2; D is undetermined. The V end was cut by 0 bases, the J end by 4 bases, with 18 bases between. Germline CDR1 DFQATT, CDR2 SNEGSKA (reference sequence). The CDR3 contains 16 residues.